This entry concerns a single T cell receptor beta chain. Authors' processing steps: Reference gene primer amplification yielded estimated nucleated cell counts. Profiled with immunoSEQ multiplex PCR; TCRdb holds only in-frame clones, not every one. V and J calls and clone size are copied from that table; D and trimming were computed from the DNA. The sample has 250,000 to 350,000 clones, about nine tenths seen once; the top ten hold about 3%. This entry comes from a study of blood T cell repertoires in COVID-19. Study overall: Sites in the United States, Italy and Spain provided acute and convalescent COVID-19 samples. PBMCs, B-cell-depleted T cells, or T cells were the source of the cDNA or gDNA that made up the material.

The CDR3 spans 14 residues. J is TRBJ2-7 and V is TRBV21-1; TRBD1 was called by the table and not checked on the DNA. TRBV21-1 corresponds to a pseudogene. The receptor's source is a woman aged 25 to 39 with active or convalescent COVID-19. Sequencing used peripheral blood. The CDR3 nucleotides read TGTGCCAGCATCGTAGGACAGCCTCCTTACGAGCAGTACTTC. This codes for CASIVGQPPYEQYF.